What follows describes a single TCR beta chain. This clonotype was counted many times. The clone's antigen remains unknown. Base qualities were left out, and no much larger clone turns up one base away. This entry comes from a study of T cells after yellow fever vaccination (dated by TCRdb to between 2017 and 2020). Background for the entire study: Libraries from fractions with low cell numbers were prepared with the SMART-Seq v4 Ultra Low Input RNA kit. To track T-cell clones before and after primary and booster YFV17D yellow fever vaccination, bulk TCR alpha and beta repertoires were sequenced longitudinally. Two healthy male donors, one aged 18 to 30 and one aged 30 to 40 years, were included in the cohort. Blood samples were taken at several timepoints before and after primary and secondary immunization, and bulk PBMC replicates and cell subsets were isolated.

The investigation overall reported the following: FACS-sorted repertoires could contain abundant contaminating clonotypes from the bulk population, so computational filtering was required. A small fraction of clonotypes appeared in both the CD4 and CD8 compartments, likely as a result of convergent recombination. After the booster, most of the clones that had expanded following primary vaccination were detected again (96% of CD4 and roughly 90% of CD8), which suggests that memory was broadly maintained. Only a couple of donors were included in the study, so the extent to which the findings can be generalized is limited. Compared with the primary T-cell response, the secondary T-cell response was faster but weaker, reaching its peak on day 5 rather than on day 15.

Explained via the paper, the treatment or condition label denotes: live attenuated yellow fever vaccine strain. PBMCs were isolated from peripheral blood using a standard Ficoll-Paque protocol. CD4 and CD8 T-cell fractions were isolated with Dynabeads CD4 and CD8 positive selection kits. RNA was extracted with TriZol from bulk PBMCs, CD4 and CD8 fractions, and dextramer-positive and dextramer-negative fractions. Between the V and J ends, shortened by 5 bases and 0 bases respectively, the junction contains 8 bases. From the cysteine through the phenylalanine, the CDR3 covers 15 amino acids. Only CDR3 DNA is held: 45 bases, read in frame from base 1. As encoded in the germline V gene, CDR1 is SGHTA while CDR2 is FQGTGA. Instrument used: Illumina NovaSeq 6000. TCR cDNA was synthesized by 5'RACE template switching, through which a universal primer site and unique molecular identifiers were introduced. cDNA synthesis was primed from both the TCR alpha and TCR beta constant segments. Two PCR steps were used to amplify libraries, with sample barcodes and sequencing adapters being added in the second step. Sequencing of the libraries was done on either Illumina HiSeq 2500 (2x100 bp) or NovaSeq (2x150 bp). The authors' analysis ran thus. MIGEC was used to demultiplex reads and collapse the reads into UMI consensus sequences, and MiXCR was used for V(D)J alignment. Vaccine-responding clonotypes were defined with edgeR using replicate PBMC samples, requiring FDR below 0.01 and a log2 fold change above 5 up to day 15. Each bulk clonotype received a CD4 or CD8 identity based on whether the sequenced CD4 or CD8 repertoire contained that clonotype at higher abundance. Using fastp at Q25 and MiXCR, TCRdb reprocessed the public reads and kept productive beta chains. Rows with a matching CDR3 protein are joined into one entry that keeps the most common DNA and genes. It is TCRdb's table, rather than the study itself, that gives the V and J calls and clone size. The sample table holds about 210,000 distinct CDR3 sequences, of which 3% to 4% were seen once. The ten largest clones add up to about 3% of the sample.

The chain joins TRBV7-3 to TRBJ2-6; the D gene is not confidently resolved. Sequences were derived from CD4+ T cells sorted from PBMCs, sampled 10 days after the yellow fever booster vaccination. The source is a man between 18 and 35 years old who received the YFV17D yellow fever vaccine. In nucleotides, the sequence is TGTGCCAGCAGCCGATCGCGCTCTGGGGCCAACGTCCTGACTTTC. This yields the protein CASSRSRSGANVLTF.